One sample yielded the 9 T cell receptor beta chains listed below, sequenced in a study of shared clonotypes between healthy human individuals. Assay: immunoSEQ multiplex PCR; the TCRdb copy retains only in-frame clones and omits some. The table has 950,000 to 1,300,000 clones, 75% seen once. Input material: memory CD4+ T cells sorted from blood. Noted subset: CD45RA-negative fraction. The source of these receptors is a man aged 18-30 years in good health.

The rearrangement links TRBV10-3 to TRBJ2-7, with 12 bases fitting TRBD1. The V segment lost 6 bases and the J segment 1 base; nucleotides outside the gene matches: 4. Looked up from germline, CDR1 is ENHRY and CDR2 is SYGVKD. CDR3 length equals 15 residues. Written as DNA, the CDR3 is TGTGCCATCAGGGGACAGGGGGCGGTTTCCTACGAGCAGTACTTC. Translated: CAIRGQGAVSYEQYF.

V usage is TRBV28 and J usage is TRBJ2-2, with a weak D call TRBD1 (6 bases). Trimming took off 6 bases at V and 2 bases at J, with 19 bases between the two ends. From germline, CDR1 is MDHEN and CDR2 SYDVKM. The CDR3 extends over 17 amino acids. The CDR3 protein is CASRPDRNLPNTGELFF. CDR3 DNA sequence: TGTGCCAGCAGACCCGACAGGAACCTCCCAAACACCGGGGAGCTGTTTTTT.

This chain connects TRBV7-9 to TRBJ2-1; D not resolved. V lost 5 bases and J 7 bases, leaving 9 bases between the germline ends. Germline assignment: CDR1 SEHNR and CDR2 FQNEAQ (reference sequence). This CDR3 contains 12 residues. This CDR3 reads CASSRQQNEQFF. Here the CDR3 DNA reads TGTGCCAGCAGCCGCCAGCAGAATGAGCAGTTCTTC.

This rearrangement joins TRBV15 to TRBJ2-3; the match to TRBD2 covers 8 bases. Looked up from germline, CDR1 is LNHNV and CDR2 is YYDKDF (reference sequence). The ends lost 0 bases at V and 3 bases at J; junction bases unmatched: 11. The CDR3 has 18 amino acids. CDR3 bases: TGTGCCACCAGCAGAGAACTTGGACTAGCTCAGGGGACAGATACGCAGTATTTT. It translates to CATSRELGLAQGTDTQYF.

This chain joins TRBV5-6 and TRBJ1-3; a weak D match, TRBD1 (6 bases). Trimming pared 3 bases from V and 4 bases from J, leaving 11 bases between. Germline loops: CDR1 SGHDT, CDR2 YYEEEE. There are 14 residues in the CDR3. The CDR3 loop reads CASSYRVSGNTIYF. CDR3 DNA sequence: TGTGCCAGCAGCTACAGGGTCTCCGGAAACACCATATATTTT.

This rearrangement joins TRBV28 to TRBJ1-2; D may be TRBD1 (5 bases). V lost 1 base to trimming and J lost 4 bases, with 13 bases between them. Per the germline V gene, CDR1 is MDHEN and CDR2 is SYDVKM. The CDR3 consists of 15 residues. CDR3: CASSLSARGSYGYTF. DNA for the CDR3: TGTGCCAGCAGTTTATCGGCCCGGGGGAGCTATGGCTACACCTTC.

The gene calls are TRBV4-1 and TRBJ2-7; D is unclear. Germline CDR1 and CDR2: MGHRA and YSYEKL. V lost 4 bases and J lost 1, with 23 bases in between. The CDR3 is made up of 18 amino acids. DNA of the CDR3: TGCGCCAGCAGCCCCAGTATTAACCTCGACACACGTTCCTACGAGCAGTACTTC. It is translated as CASSPSINLDTRSYEQYF.

The table lists this clone with a count of one. The V gene is TRBV28, the J gene TRBJ1-4; 9 positions match TRBD1. V was clipped by 5 bases and J by 5 bases; unmatched bases: 15. Germline lookup yields CDR1 MDHEN and CDR2 SYDVKM. The CDR3 has 18 residues. The DNA of the CDR3 is TGTGCCAGCAGTCTACCGGGACAGGGATTAAAAAGAAATGAAAAACTGTTTTTT. Amino acid sequence: CASSLPGQGLKRNEKLFF.

The chain links TRBV28 to TRBJ1-1; no firm D call. The germline CDR1 and CDR2 sequences are MDHEN and SYDVKM. The CDR3 has 13 amino acids. V was clipped by 5 bases and J by 3 bases, with 10 bases between them. This chain's CDR3 is CASSLPPHTEAFF. CDR3 DNA sequence: TGTGCCAGCAGTCTCCCACCCCACACTGAAGCTTTCTTT.